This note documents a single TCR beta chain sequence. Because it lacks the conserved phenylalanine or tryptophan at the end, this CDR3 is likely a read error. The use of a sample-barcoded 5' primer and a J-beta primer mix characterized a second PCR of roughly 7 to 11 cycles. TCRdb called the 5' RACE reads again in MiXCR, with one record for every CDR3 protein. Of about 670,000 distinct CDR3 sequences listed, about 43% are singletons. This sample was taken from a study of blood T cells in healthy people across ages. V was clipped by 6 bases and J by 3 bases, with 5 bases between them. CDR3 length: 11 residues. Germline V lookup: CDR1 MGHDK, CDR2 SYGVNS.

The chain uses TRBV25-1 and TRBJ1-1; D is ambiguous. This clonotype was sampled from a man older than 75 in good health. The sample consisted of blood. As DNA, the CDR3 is TGTGCCAGCAGGGATGACACTGAAGCTTTCTTA. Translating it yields CASRDDTEAFL.